This T cell receptor beta chain is from a study of PD-1 blockade in classical Hodgkin lymphoma. Per the germline V gene, CDR1 is SGHRS and CDR2 is YFSETQ. Trimming shortened V by 2 bases and J by 6 bases, and 20 bases separated the two germline ends. CDR3 length: 17 amino acids. Time point in this sample: cycle 4 day 1 (C4D1), after 6 weeks of nivolumab. Every patient relapsed after autologous stem cell transplantation, and brentuximab vedotin exposure varied. Under best response, outcomes were complete response, partial response or progressive disease. Produced via immunoSEQ multiplex PCR; TCRdb's table is partial and in-frame only. This table has approximately 100,000 clones, over 80% appearing once. Study-level results: Complete responders started with a diversity level that resembled newly diagnosed patients at baseline. Whereas CD4+ TCR diversity had risen significantly by C4D1, CD8+ TCR diversity had not.

A word on this clone: Its antigen remains unknown.

The receptor's source is a human donor with classical Hodgkin lymphoma. This sample comprised peripheral blood mononuclear cells (PBMCs), obtained before the fourth cycle of nivolumab. J is TRBJ2-2 and V is TRBV5-1; TRBD2 might be the D (6 bases). This CDR3 reads CASSFPLRVRRAGELFF. CDR3 nucleotide sequence: TGCGCCAGCAGCTTCCCCCTCAGGGTACGGAGGGCCGGGGAGCTGTTTTTT.